The rows below give T cell receptor beta chains drawn from one sample of a study of blood T cell repertoires in COVID-19. Profiled with immunoSEQ multiplex PCR; TCRdb holds only in-frame clones, not every one. The sample gives 150,000 to 200,000 clones, roughly 85% of which show up once; 5% to 8% is in the top ten. Material: PBMCs or T cells enriched from blood (not recorded which). The receptors were sampled from a man aged 40-49 years who had recovered from COVID-19. Both conserved end residues are part of each CDR3. The D gene is left open where the match is weak. Clone size is stated in some rows and not others, as once, few, many or a class when expanded.

d_call clone_size j_call v_call cdr3_aa cdr3_nt
. . TRBJ1-1 TRBV14 CASSQDQNTEAFF TGTGCCAGCAGCCAAGACCAGAACACTGAAGCTTTCTTT
. . TRBJ1-5 TRBV28 CASSTGGINQPQHF TGTGCCAGCAGTACCGGGGGGATTAATCAGCCCCAGCATTTT
TRBD1 . TRBJ2-1 TRBV5-6 CASSPGQAYNEQFF TGTGCCAGCAGCCCGGGACAGGCCTACAATGAGCAGTTCTTC
. . TRBJ1-1 TRBV6-2/TRBV6-3 CASSYSEGWRAFF TGTGCCAGCAGTTACTCTGAGGGATGGAGAGCTTTCTTT
. . TRBJ1-1 TRBV4-1 CASSHLSLGPEAFF TGCGCCAGCAGCCACCTAAGTCTGGGGCCTGAAGCTTTCTTT
TRBD1 . TRBJ2-1 TRBV7-3 CASSLGRTGYINEQFF TGTGCCAGCAGCTTGGGGAGGACAGGGTACATCAATGAGCAGTTCTTC
. . TRBJ1-6 TRBV30 CAWSRTISPLHF TGTGCCTGGAGTAGAACAATATCACCCCTCCACTTT
. . TRBJ1-4 TRBV9 CASSVAEGRKNEKLFF TGTGCCAGCAGCGTAGCGGAGGGACGGAAAAATGAAAAACTGTTTTTT
TRBD1 . TRBJ1-2 TRBV30 CACPGDTVRGLYGYTF TGTGCCTGCCCTGGGGATACAGTCAGGGGGCTTTATGGCTACACCTTC
. few TRBJ2-7 TRBV11-3 CASSPGLYEQYF TGTGCCAGCAGCCCGGGACTCTACGAGCAGTACTTC
. . TRBJ1-2 TRBV2 CASSESPESYTF TGTGCCAGCAGTGAAAGTCCTGAGAGCTACACCTTC
. . TRBJ2-1 TRBV4-1 CASANQAGAWNEQFF TGCGCCAGCGCCAATCAGGCGGGGGCTTGGAATGAGCAGTTCTTC
. . TRBJ1-1 TRBV30 CAWSVRLVGTGAEAFF TGTGCCTGGAGTGTACGGCTGGTGGGAACAGGAGCTGAAGCTTTCTTT
. . TRBJ2-3 TRBV2 CARRGWDSGDTQYF TGTGCCCGACGGGGGTGGGATTCTGGAGATACGCAGTATTTT
. . TRBJ1-1 TRBV21-1 CASSKALAPQAEAFF TGTGCCAGCAGCAAAGCGCTGGCCCCCCAGGCCGAAGCTTTCTTT
. . TRBJ1-2 TRBV28 CASSLVLTNYGYTF TGTGCCAGCAGTTTGGTACTCACTAACTATGGCTACACCTTC
. . TRBJ1-2 TRBV5-6 CASSYNQGYGYTF TGTGCCAGCAGCTATAATCAGGGTTATGGCTACACCTTC
TRBD1 . TRBJ1-4 TRBV5-1 CASRKGTGEDEKLFF TGCGCCAGCAGGAAGGGGACAGGGGAGGATGAAAAACTGTTTTTT
. . TRBJ1-3 TRBV4-2 CASSPQIHFSGNTIYF TGTGCCAGCAGCCCACAGATTCATTTCTCTGGAAACACCATATATTTT
. . TRBJ2-7 TRBV18 CASSPGQTYEQYF TGTGCCAGCTCACCGGGACAAACCTACGAGCAGTACTTC